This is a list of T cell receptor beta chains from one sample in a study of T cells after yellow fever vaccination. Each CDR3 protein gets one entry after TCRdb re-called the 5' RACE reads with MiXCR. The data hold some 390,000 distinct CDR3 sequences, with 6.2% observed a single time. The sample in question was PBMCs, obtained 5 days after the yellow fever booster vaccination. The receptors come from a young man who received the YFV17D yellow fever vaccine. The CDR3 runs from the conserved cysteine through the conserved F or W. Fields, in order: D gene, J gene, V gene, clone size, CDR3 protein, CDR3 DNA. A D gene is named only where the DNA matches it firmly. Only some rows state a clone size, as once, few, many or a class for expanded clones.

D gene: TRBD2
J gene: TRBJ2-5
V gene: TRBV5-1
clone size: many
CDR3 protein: CASSLVPAGELQETQYF
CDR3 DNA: TGCGCCAGCAGCTTGGTCCCAGCGGGAGAGCTCCAAGAGACCCAGTACTTC

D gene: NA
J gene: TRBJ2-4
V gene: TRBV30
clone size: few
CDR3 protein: CAWSGLGGKNIQYF
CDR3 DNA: TGTGCCTGGAGTGGATTGGGCGGTAAAAACATTCAGTACTTC

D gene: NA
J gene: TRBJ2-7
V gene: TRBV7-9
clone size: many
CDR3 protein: CASSSVGGTYEQYF
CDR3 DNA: TGTGCCAGCAGCTCGGTGGGGGGCACCTACGAGCAGTACTTC

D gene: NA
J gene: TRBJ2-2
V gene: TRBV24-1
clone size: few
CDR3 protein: CALLDSFVERVTGELFF
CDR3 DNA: TGTGCCCTACTGGACTCCTTTGTTGAGCGGGTCACCGGGGAGCTGTTTTTT

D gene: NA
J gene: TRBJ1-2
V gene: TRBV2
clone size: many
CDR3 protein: CASRGEGGNYGYTF
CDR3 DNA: TGTGCCAGCAGGGGGGAGGGAGGGAACTATGGCTACACCTTC

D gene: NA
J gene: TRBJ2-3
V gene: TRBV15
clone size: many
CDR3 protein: CATSRDQRDTQYF
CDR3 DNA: TGTGCCACCAGCAGAGATCAACGCGATACGCAGTATTTT

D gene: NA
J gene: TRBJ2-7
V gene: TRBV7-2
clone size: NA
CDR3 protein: CASSLVGRDTSSYEQYF
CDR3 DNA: TGTGCCAGCAGCTTAGTAGGTAGGGACACCAGCTCCTACGAGCAGTACTTC

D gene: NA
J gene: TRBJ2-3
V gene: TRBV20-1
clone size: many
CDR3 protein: CSPTLMTGLADTQYF
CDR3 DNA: TGCAGTCCCACTCTGATGACAGGTTTAGCAGATACGCAGTATTTT

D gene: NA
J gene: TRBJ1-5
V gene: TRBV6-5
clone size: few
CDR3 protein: CASSWTAINQPQHF
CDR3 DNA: TGTGCCAGCAGTTGGACAGCTATCAATCAGCCCCAGCATTTT

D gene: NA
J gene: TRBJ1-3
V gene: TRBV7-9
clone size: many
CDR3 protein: CASSLADSGNTIYF
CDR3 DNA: TGTGCCAGCAGCTTAGCTGACAGTGGAAACACCATATATTTT

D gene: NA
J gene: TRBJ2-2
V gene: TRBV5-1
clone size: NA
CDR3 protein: CASSSRTQSTGELFF
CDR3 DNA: TGCGCCAGCAGCTCGAGGACCCAATCCACCGGGGAGCTGTTTTTT

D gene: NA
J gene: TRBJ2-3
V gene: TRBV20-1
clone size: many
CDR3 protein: CSARSPGTSTDTQYF
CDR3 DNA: TGCAGTGCTAGATCCCCCGGGACTAGCACAGATACGCAGTATTTT

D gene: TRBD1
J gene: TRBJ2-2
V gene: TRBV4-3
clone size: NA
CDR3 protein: CASSLQSTGTGNTGELFF
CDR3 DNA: TGCGCCAGCAGCCTCCAATCAACCGGGACAGGGAACACCGGGGAGCTGTTTTTT

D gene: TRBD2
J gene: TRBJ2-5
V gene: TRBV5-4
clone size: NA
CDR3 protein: CASTEQTSKETQYF
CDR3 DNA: TGTGCCAGCACCGAACAGACTAGCAAAGAGACCCAGTACTTC

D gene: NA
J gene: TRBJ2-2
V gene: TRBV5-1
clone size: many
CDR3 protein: CASSLLRDPNTGELFF
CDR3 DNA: TGCGCCAGCAGCTTGCTGAGGGACCCAAACACCGGGGAGCTGTTTTTT

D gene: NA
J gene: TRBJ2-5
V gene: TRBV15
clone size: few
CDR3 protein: CATSTARLEQETQYF
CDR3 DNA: TGTGCCACCAGCACAGCTCGGTTAGAACAAGAGACCCAGTACTTC

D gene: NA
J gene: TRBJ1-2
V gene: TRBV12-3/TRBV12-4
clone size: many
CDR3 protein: CASSTLGQYGYTF
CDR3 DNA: TGTGCCAGCAGCACCCTCGGGCAGTATGGCTACACCTTC

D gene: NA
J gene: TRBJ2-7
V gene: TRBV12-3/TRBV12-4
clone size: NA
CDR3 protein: CACTRRLGHPEQYF
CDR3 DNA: TGTGCCTGCACCCGACGTCTAGGCCATCCCGAGCAGTACTTC

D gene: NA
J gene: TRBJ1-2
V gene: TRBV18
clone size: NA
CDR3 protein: CASSPPDRSGRFF
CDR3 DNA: TGTGCCAGCTCACCGCCCGACCGATCAGGTCGTTTCTTC

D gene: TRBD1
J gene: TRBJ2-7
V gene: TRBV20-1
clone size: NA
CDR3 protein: CSARMGTGIHEQYF
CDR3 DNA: TGCAGTGCTAGGATGGGGACAGGGATCCACGAGCAGTACTTC

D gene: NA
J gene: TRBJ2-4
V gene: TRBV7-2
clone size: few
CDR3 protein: CASSNRDKNIQYF
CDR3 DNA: TGTGCCAGCAGCAACCGGGACAAAAACATTCAGTACTTC

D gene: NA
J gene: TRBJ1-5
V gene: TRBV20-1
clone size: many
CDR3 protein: CSGADSHNQPQHF
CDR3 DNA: TGCAGTGGCGCAGACAGCCACAATCAGCCCCAGCATTTT

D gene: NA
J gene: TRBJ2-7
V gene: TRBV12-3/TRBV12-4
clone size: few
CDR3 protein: CASSFGRNGEQYF
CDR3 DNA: TGTGCCAGCAGTTTTGGGAGGAATGGGGAGCAGTACTTC

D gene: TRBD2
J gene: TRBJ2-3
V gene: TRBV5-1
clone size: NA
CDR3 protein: CASSYYGLAGDLWYF
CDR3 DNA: TGCGCCAGCAGCTACTACGGACTAGCGGGAGATCTGTGGTATTTT

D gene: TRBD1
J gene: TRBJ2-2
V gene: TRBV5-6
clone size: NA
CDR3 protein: CASSVFRDRGSGELFF
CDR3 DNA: TGTGCCAGCAGCGTGTTCCGGGACAGGGGTTCCGGGGAGCTGTTTTTT

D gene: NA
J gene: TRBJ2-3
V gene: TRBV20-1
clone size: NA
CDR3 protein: CSAGGYGGLTDTQYF
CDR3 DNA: TGCAGTGCTGGGGGGTACGGAGGCCTCACAGATACGCAGTATTTT

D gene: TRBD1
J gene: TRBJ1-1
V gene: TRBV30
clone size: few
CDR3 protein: CAWRHRGFGSMAFF
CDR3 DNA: TGTGCCTGGAGGCACAGGGGTTTCGGGTCGATGGCTTTCTTT

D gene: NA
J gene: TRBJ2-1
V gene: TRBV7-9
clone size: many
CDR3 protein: CASRPTGINEQFF
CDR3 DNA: TGTGCCAGCAGACCAACAGGGATCAATGAGCAGTTCTTC

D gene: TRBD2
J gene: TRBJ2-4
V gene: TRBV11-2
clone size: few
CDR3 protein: CASSLEWTSGRGAKNIQYF
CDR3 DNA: TGTGCCAGCAGCTTAGAGTGGACTAGCGGGAGAGGTGCCAAAAACATTCAGTACTTC

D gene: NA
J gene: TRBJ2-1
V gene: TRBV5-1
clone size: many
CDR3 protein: CASDRGPAGGGNEQFF
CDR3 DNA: TGCGCCAGCGACAGGGGCCCAGCGGGAGGCGGCAATGAGCAGTTCTTC

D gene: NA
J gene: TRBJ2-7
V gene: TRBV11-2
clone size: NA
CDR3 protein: CASSNIKVYEQYF
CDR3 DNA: TGTGCCAGCAGCAACATCAAAGTCTACGAGCAGTACTTC

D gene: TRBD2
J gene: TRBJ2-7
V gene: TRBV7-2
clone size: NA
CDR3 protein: CASSFYSGRSDEQYF
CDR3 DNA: TGTGCCAGCAGCTTTTATAGCGGGAGAAGCGACGAGCAGTACTTC

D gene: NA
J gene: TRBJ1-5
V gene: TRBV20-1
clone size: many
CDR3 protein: CSAREGGVFPQHF
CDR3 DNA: TGCAGTGCTAGGGAGGGAGGAGTGTTTCCCCAGCATTTT

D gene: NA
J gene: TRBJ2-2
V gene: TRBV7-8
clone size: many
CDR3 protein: CASSTYTGELFF
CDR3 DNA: TGTGCCAGCAGCACATACACCGGGGAGCTGTTTTTT

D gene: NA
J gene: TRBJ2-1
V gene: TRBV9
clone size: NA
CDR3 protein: CASSGGTGSYNEQFF
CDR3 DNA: TGTGCCAGCAGCGGAGGTACGGGATCCTACAATGAGCAGTTCTTC

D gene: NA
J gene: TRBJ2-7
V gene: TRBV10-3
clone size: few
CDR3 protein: CAISESAVFEQYF
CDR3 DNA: TGTGCCATCAGTGAGTCTGCGGTTTTCGAGCAGTACTTC

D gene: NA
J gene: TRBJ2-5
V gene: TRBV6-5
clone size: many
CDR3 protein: CASSYSYREETQYF
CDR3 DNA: TGTGCCAGCAGTTACTCTTACAGGGAGGAGACCCAGTACTTC

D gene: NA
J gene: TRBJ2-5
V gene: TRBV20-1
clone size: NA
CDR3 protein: CSAAPGTVQETQYF
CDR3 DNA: TGCAGTGCTGCCCCCGGGACGGTACAAGAGACCCAGTACTTC

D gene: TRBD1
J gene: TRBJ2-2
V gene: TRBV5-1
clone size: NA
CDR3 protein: CASSLPSILAGGIRTGELFF
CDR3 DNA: TGCGCCAGCAGCTTGCCCAGCATCCTGGCAGGGGGCATTCGGACCGGGGAGCTGTTTTTT

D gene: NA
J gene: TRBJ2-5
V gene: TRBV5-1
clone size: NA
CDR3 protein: CASSLEGRTEETQYF
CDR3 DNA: TGCGCCAGCAGCTTGGAAGGACGGACCGAAGAGACCCAGTACTTC

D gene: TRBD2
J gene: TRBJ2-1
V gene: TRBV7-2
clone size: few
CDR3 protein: CASRPPGGPGDEQFF
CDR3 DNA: TGTGCCAGCAGACCACCGGGAGGCCCCGGGGATGAGCAGTTCTTC

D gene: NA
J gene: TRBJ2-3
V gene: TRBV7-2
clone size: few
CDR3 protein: CASRRSPSTDTQYF
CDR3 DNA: TGTGCCAGCAGACGTTCCCCTAGCACAGATACGCAGTATTTT